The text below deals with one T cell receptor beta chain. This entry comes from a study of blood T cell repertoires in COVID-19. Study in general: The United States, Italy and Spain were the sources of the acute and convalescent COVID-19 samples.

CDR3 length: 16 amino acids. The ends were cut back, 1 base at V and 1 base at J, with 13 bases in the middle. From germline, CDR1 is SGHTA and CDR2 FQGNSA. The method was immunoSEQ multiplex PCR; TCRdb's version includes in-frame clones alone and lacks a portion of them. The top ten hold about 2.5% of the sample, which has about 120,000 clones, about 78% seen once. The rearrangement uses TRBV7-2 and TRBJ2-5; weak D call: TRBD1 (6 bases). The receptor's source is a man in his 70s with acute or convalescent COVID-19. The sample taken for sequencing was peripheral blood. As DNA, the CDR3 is TGTGCCAGCAGCTTAGTTGGCAGGGGCCTCCAAGAGACCCAGTACTTC. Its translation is CASSLVGRGLQETQYF.